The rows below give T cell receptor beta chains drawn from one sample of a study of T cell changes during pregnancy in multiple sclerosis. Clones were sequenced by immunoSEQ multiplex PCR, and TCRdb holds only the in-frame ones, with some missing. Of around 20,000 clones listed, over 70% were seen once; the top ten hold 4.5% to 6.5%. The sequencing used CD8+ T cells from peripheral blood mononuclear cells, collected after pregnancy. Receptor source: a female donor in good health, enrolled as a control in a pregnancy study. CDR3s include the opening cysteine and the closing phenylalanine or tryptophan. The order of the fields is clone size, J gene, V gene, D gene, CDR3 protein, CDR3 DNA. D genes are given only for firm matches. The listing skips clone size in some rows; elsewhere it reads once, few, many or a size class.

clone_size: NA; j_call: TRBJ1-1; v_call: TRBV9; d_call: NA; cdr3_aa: CASSPGEAFF; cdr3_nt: TGTGCCAGCAGCCCGGGAGAAGCTTTCTTT
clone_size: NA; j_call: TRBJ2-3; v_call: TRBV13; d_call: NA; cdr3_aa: CASSLVGQLEPDTQYF; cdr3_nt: TGTGCCAGCAGCTTAGTGGGGCAGTTGGAGCCAGATACGCAGTATTTT
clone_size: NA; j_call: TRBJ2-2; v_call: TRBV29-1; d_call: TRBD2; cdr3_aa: CSVAGGRANTGELFF; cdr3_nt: TGCAGCGTGGCGGGAGGGAGGGCGAACACCGGGGAGCTGTTTTTT
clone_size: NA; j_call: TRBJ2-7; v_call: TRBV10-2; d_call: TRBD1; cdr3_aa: CASSAAAGETGPGEQYF; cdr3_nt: TGCGCCAGCAGTGCGGCGGCCGGCGAGACAGGGCCGGGCGAGCAGTACTTC
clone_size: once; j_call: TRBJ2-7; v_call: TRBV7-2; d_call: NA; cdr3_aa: CASSFGGNYEQYF; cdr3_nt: TGTGCCAGCAGCTTTGGAGGGAACTACGAGCAGTACTTC
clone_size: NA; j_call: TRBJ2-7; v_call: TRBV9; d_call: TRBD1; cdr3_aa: CASSTSGTGIYEQYF; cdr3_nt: TGTGCCAGCAGCACCTCCGGGACAGGGATCTACGAGCAGTACTTC
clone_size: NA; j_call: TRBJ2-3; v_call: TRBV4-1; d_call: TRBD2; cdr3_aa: CASSQHSLAGTDTQYF; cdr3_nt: TGCGCCAGCAGCCAGCATAGCCTAGCGGGCACAGATACGCAGTATTTT
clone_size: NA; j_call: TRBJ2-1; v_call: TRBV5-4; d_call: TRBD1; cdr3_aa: CASSNEGTGYDNEQFF; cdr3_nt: TGTGCCAGCAGCAATGAGGGGACAGGGTACGACAATGAGCAGTTCTTC
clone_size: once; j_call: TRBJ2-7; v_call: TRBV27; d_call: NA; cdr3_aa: CASSLDQGFYEQYF; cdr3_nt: TGTGCCAGCAGTTTAGATCAGGGATTCTACGAGCAGTACTTC
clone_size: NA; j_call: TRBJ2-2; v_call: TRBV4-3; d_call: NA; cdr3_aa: CASSQGSAGRFIANTGELFF; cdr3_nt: TGCGCCAGCAGCCAAGGTTCAGCAGGCCGCTTTATTGCGAACACCGGGGAGCTGTTTTTT
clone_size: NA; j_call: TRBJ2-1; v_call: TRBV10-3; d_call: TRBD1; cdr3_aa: CAISVQGVREQFF; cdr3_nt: TGTGCCATCAGCGTTCAGGGGGTGAGGGAGCAGTTCTTC
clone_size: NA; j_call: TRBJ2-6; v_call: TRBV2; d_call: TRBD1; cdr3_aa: CASSFPTGSGANVLTF; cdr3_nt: TGTGCCAGCAGTTTTCCGACAGGGTCTGGGGCCAACGTCCTGACTTTC
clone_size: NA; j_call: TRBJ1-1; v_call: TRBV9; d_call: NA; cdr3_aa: CASSPGLTEAFF; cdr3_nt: TGTGCCAGCAGCCCAGGTCTCACTGAAGCTTTCTTT
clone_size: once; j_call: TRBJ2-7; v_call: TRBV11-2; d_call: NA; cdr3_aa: CASSLELGEPYEQYF; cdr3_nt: TGTGCCAGCAGCTTAGAATTGGGAGAGCCCTACGAGCAGTACTTC
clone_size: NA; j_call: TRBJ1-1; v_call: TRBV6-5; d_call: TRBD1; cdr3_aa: CASKQGQNTEAFF; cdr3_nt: TGTGCCAGCAAACAGGGGCAGAACACTGAAGCTTTCTTT
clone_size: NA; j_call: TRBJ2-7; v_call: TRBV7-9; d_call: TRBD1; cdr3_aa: CASSPPTGLISYEQYF; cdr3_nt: TGTGCCAGCAGCCCACCGACAGGGCTTATCTCCTACGAGCAGTACTTC
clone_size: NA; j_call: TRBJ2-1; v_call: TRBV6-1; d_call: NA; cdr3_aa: CASSGQPLGDEQFF; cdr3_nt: TGTGCCAGCAGTGGACAACCCCTTGGCGATGAGCAGTTCTTC
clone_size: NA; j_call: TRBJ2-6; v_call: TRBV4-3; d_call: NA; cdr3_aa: CASSQDGSSGANVLTF; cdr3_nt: TGCGCCAGCAGCCAAGATGGGAGTTCTGGGGCCAACGTCCTGACTTTC
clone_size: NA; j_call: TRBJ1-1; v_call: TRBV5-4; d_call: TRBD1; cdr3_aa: CASSFRTGGRTEAFF; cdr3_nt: TGTGCCAGCAGCTTTAGGACAGGGGGCCGCACTGAAGCTTTCTTT
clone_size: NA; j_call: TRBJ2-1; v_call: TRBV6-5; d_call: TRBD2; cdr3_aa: CASSDFSGGAHEQFF; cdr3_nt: TGTGCCAGCAGTGACTTTAGCGGGGGGGCCCATGAGCAGTTCTTC
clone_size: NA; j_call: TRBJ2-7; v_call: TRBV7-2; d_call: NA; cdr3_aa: CASSSQGGEQYF; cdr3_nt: TGTGCCAGCAGCTCGCAGGGAGGCGAGCAGTACTTC
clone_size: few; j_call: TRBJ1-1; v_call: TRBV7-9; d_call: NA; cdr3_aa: CASSLGSPEAFF; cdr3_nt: TGTGCCAGCAGCTTAGGAAGCCCTGAAGCTTTCTTT
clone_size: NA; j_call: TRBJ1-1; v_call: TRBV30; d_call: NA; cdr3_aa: CAWSVGPQGSTEAFF; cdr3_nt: TGTGCCTGGAGTGTAGGCCCACAGGGATCCACTGAAGCTTTCTTT
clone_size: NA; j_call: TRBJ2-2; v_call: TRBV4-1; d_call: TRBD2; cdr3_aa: CASSQTVPGLAGANTGELFF; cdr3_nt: TGCGCCAGCAGCCAAACAGTCCCGGGACTAGCGGGGGCGAACACCGGGGAGCTGTTTTTT
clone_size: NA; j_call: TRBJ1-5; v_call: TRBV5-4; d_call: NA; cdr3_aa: CASSLQGREQPQHF; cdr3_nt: TGTGCCAGCAGCTTACAGGGACGTGAGCAGCCCCAGCATTTT
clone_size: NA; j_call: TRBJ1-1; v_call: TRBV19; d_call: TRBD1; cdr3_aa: CAIQGRYTEAFF; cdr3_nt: TGTGCCATACAGGGGCGGTACACTGAAGCTTTCTTT
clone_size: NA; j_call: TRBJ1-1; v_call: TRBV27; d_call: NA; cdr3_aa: CASGFVTGRTEAFF; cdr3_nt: TGTGCCAGCGGATTCGTTACAGGGCGAACTGAAGCTTTCTTT
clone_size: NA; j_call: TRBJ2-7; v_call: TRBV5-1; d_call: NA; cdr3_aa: CASSLVQNYEQYF; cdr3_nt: TGCGCCAGCAGCTTGGTACAGAACTACGAGCAGTACTTC
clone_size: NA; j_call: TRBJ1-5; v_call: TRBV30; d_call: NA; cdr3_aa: CAWSTASNQPQHF; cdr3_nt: TGTGCCTGGAGCACAGCTAGCAATCAGCCCCAGCATTTT
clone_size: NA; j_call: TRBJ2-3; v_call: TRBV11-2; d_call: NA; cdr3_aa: CASSLAGEFTDTQYF; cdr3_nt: TGTGCCAGCAGCTTAGCGGGGGAGTTTACAGATACGCAGTATTTT
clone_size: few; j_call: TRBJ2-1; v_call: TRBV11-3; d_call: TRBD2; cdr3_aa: CASSLVPLQWGGEQFF; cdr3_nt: TGTGCCAGCAGCTTAGTCCCGCTCCAATGGGGGGGTGAGCAGTTCTTC
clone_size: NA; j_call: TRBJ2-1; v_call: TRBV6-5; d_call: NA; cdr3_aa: CASSPRLGYNEQFF; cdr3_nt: TGTGCCAGCAGTCCCCGACTGGGCTACAATGAGCAGTTCTTC
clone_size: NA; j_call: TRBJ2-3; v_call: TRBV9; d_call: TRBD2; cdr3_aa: CASSVVSGGLRDTQYF; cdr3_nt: TGTGCCAGCAGCGTAGTTAGCGGGGGGCTGAGAGATACGCAGTATTTT
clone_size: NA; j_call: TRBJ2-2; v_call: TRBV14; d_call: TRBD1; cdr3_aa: CASSPQGFTGELFF; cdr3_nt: TGTGCCAGCAGCCCACAGGGGTTCACCGGGGAGCTGTTTTTT
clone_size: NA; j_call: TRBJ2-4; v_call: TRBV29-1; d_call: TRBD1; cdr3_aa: CSVGGTGKDIQYF; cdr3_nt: TGCAGCGTTGGGGGGACAGGGAAGGACATTCAGTACTTC
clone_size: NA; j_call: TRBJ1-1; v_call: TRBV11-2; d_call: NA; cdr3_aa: CASSLSREAFF; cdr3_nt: TGTGCCAGCAGCTTATCACGGGAAGCTTTCTTT
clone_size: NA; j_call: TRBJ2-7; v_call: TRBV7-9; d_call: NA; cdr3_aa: CASRWGEYEQYF; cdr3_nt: TGTGCCAGCCGCTGGGGGGAGTACGAGCAGTACTTC
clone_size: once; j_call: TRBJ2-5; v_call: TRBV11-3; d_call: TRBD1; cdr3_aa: CASSGRDSQETQYF; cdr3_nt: TGTGCCAGCAGCGGCCGGGACAGCCAAGAGACCCAGTACTTC
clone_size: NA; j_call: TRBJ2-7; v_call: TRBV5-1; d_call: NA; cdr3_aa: CASSPYMTLLF; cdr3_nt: TGCGCCAGCAGCCCCTACATGACTCTGTTGTTC
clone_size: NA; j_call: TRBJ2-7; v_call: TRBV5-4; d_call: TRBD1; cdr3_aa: CASSSLDRTYEQYF; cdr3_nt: TGTGCCAGCAGCTCCTTGGACAGGACTTACGAGCAGTACTTC
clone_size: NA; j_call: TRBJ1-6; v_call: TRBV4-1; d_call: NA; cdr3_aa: CASSHDNESPLHF; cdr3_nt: TGCGCCAGCAGCCACGACAATGAATCACCCCTCCACTTT
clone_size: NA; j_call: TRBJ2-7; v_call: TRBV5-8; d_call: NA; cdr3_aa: CAAQYYEQYF; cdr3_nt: TGTGCCGCCCAGTACTACGAGCAGTACTTC
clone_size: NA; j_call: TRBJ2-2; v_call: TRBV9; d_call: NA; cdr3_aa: CASSPSLARDTGELFF; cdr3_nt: TGTGCCAGCAGCCCAAGCCTCGCGCGGGACACCGGGGAGCTGTTTTTT
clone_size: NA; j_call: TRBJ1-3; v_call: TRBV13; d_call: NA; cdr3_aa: CASSPAPGSGNTIYF; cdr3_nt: TGTGCCAGCAGCCCGGCCCCAGGCTCTGGAAACACCATATATTTT
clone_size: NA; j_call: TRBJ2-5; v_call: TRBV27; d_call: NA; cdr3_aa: CASSPNLPSEGETQYF; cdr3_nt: TGTGCCAGCAGTCCCAATCTTCCTAGCGAGGGTGAGACCCAGTACTTC
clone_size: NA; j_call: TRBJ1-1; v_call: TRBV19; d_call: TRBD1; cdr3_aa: CASSLYPGQGAPGNTEAFF; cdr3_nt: TGTGCCAGTAGTCTCTACCCCGGACAGGGGGCGCCGGGGAACACTGAAGCTTTCTTT
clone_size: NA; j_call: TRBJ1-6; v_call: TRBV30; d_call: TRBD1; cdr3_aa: CAWSSGQGDSPLHF; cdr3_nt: TGTGCCTGGAGTTCTGGACAGGGAGACTCACCCCTCCACTTT
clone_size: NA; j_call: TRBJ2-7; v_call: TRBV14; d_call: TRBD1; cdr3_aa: CASSRPGQGIYEQYF; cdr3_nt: TGTGCCAGCAGCCGCCCGGGACAGGGGATCTACGAGCAGTACTTC
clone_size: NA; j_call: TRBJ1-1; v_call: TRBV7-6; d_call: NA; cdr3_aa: CASSSPGDGAGAGTEAFF; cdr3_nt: TGTGCCAGCAGCTCCCCAGGGGACGGCGCAGGGGCGGGTACTGAAGCTTTCTTT
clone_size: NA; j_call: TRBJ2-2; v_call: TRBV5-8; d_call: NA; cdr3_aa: CASSLASWAANTGELFF; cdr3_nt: TGTGCCAGCAGCTTGGCCAGCTGGGCCGCGAACACCGGGGAGCTGTTTTTT
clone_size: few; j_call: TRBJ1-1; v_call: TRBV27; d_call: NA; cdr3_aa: CASSLGGDTEAFF; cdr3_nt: TGTGCCAGCAGTCTCGGGGGGGACACTGAAGCTTTCTTT
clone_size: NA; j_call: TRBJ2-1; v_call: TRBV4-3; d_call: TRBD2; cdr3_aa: CASSQDRPGGYNEQFF; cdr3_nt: TGCGCCAGCAGCCAAGATCGTCCGGGGGGTTACAATGAGCAGTTCTTC